This TCR beta chain was observed in a study of technical replicates of blood from a handful of donors (dated by TCRdb to about 2017). Receptor libraries were prepared by the immunoSEQ multiplex PCR assay. TCRdb limited this immuneACCESS table to in-frame rearrangements with V and J called. A share of clones is missing; checked studies link under half to unresolved V genes, and the rest is unexplained. Counted in this sample were fewer than 15,000 clones; roughly 94% of them appeared once. Of the sample, 7.4% falls within the top ten clones. Taken from cysteine to phenylalanine, the CDR3 has 15 residues. The only DNA kept is the CDR3, 45 bases in frame from the first base. CDR1 and CDR2 are read off the germline V gene as SGHRS and YFSETQ. The V end loses 0 bases and the J end loses 3 bases, and a stretch of 13 bases separates them. A note on this clone: Its antigen has not been determined. No base qualities exist here, and no much larger clone lies one base off it.

The chain uses TRBV5-1 and TRBJ2-7; matching of 6 bases hints at TRBD1 as the D gene. The receptor's source is a human donor in good health. The specimen was PBMCs. CDR3 protein: CASSLGGTTGYEQYF. The DNA sequence follows: TGCGCCAGCAGCTTGGGGGGGACGACAGGCTACGAGCAGTACTTC.